This T cell receptor beta chain appears in the sequencing data of a study of blood T cell repertoires in COVID-19. Per the original methods: Amplification with reference gene primers provided the estimates of nucleated cell counts. Sequenced by immunoSEQ multiplex PCR; TCRdb stores in-frame clones only, minus some. V and J calls and clone size are copied from that table; D and trimming were computed from the DNA. The table records 260,000 or so clones, over 70% of them present only once. This clone was seen a single time. The CDR3 loop spans 13 amino acids. Trimming at V came to 7 bases and at J to 4 bases, leaving 4 bases not matched to a gene. Germline CDR1 is MNHNY and CDR2 is SVGAGI (reference sequence).

This rearrangement joins TRBV6-6 to TRBJ2-1; 7 bases fit TRBD1. What was sequenced was peripheral blood. This TCR derives from a human donor in a cohort sampled during active COVID-19. The CDR3 bases are TGTGCCAGCACCCCAGGGGGATACAATGAGCAGTTCTTC. It is translated as CASTPGGYNEQFF.